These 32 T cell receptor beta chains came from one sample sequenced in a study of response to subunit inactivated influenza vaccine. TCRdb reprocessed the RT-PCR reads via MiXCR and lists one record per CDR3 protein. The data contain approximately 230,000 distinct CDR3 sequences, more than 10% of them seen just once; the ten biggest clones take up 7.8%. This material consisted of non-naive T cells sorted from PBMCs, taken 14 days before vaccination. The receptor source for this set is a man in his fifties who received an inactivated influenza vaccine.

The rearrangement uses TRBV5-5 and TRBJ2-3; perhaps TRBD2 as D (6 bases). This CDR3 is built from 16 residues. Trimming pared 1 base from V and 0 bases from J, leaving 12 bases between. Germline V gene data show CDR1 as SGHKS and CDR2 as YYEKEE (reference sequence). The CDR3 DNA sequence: TGTGCCAGCAGCTTGATGCGGGGATTCAGCACAGATACGCAGTATTTT. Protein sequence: CASSLMRGFSTDTQYF.

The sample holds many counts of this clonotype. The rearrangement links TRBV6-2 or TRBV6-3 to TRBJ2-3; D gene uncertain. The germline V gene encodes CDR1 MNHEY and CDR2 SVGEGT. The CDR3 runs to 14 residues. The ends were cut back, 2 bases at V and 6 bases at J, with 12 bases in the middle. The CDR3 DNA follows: TGTGCCAGCAGTTACGAATGGACCCGCGATACGCAGTATTTT. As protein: CASSYEWTRDTQYF.

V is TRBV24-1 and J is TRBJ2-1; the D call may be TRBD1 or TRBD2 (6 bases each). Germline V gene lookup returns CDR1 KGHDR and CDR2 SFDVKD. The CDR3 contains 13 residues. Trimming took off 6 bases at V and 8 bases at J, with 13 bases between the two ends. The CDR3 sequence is CATSKRGEDEQFF. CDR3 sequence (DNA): TGTGCCACCAGTAAAAGGGGGGAGGATGAGCAGTTCTTC.

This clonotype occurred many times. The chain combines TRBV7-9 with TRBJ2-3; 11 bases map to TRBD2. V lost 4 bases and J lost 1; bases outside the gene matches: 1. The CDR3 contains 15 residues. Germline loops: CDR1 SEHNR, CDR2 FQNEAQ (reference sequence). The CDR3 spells CASSSTSGGTDTQYF. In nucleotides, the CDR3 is TGTGCCAGCAGCTCGACTAGCGGGGGCACAGATACGCAGTATTTT.

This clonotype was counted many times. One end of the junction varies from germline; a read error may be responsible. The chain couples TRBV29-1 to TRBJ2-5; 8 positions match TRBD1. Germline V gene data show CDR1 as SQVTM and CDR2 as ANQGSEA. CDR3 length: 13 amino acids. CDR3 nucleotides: TGCAGCGTCGAAGACAGGGGTCACGAGACCCAGTACTTC. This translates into CSVEDRGHETQYF.

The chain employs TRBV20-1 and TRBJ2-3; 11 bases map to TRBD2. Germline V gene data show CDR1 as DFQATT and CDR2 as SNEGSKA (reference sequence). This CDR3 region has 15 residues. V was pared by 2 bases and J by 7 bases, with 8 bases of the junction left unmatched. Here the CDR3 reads CSARPTSGSPNTQYF. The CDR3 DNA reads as TGCAGTGCTAGACCCACTAGCGGGAGTCCTAATACGCAGTATTTT.

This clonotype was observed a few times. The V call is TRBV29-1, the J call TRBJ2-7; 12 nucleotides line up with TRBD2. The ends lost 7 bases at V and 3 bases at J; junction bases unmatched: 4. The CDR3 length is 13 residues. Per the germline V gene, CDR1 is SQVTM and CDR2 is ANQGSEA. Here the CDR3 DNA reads TGCAGCGCTTGGACTAGCGGGGACTACGAGCAGTACTTC. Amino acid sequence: CSAWTSGDYEQYF.

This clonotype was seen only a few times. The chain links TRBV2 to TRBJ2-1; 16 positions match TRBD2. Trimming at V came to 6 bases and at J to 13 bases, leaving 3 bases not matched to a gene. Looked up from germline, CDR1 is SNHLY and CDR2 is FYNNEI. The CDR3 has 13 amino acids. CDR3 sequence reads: CASRGLAGGRQFF. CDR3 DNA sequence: TGTGCCAGCAGGGGACTAGCGGGAGGGCGTCAGTTCTTC.

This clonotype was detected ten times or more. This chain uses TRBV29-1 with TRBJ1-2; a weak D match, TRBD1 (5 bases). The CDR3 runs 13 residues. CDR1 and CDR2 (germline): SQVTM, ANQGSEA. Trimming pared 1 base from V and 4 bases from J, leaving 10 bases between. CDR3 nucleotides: TGCAGCGTTGAAGGGGGGACGGTCTATGGCTACACCTTC. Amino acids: CSVEGGTVYGYTF.

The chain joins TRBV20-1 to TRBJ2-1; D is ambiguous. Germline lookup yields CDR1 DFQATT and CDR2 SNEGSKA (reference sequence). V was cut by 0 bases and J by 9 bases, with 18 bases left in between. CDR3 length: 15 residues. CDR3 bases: TGCAGTGCTAGAGAGGACGCCGCCTCTGGCGCTGAGCAGTTCTTC. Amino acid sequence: CSAREDAASGAEQFF.

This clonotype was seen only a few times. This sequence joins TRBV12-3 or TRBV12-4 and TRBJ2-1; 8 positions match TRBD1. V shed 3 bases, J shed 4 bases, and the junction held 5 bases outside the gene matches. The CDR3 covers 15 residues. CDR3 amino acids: CASSFPTGEYNEQFF. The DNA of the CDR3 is TGTGCCAGCAGTTTCCCGACAGGGGAATACAATGAGCAGTTCTTC.

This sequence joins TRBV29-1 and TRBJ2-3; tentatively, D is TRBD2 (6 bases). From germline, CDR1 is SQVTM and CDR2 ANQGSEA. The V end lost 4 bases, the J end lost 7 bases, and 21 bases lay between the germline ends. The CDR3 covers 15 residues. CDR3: CSVAGGAGPANTQYF. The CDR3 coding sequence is TGCAGCGTTGCGGGTGGGGCGGGACCCGCGAATACGCAGTATTTT.

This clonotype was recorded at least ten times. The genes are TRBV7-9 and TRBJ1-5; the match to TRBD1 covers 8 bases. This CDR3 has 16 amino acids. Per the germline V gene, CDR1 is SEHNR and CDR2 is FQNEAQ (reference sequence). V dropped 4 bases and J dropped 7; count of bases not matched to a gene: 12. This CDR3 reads CASSSGQGGLGQPQHF. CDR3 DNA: TGTGCCAGCAGCTCTGGACAGGGAGGATTGGGACAGCCCCAGCATTTT.

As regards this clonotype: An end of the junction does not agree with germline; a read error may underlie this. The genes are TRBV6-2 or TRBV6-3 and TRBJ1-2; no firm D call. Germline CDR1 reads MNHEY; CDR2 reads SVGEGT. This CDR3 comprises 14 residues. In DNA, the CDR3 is TGTGACAGCAGTTACCCACAGCTGTCCTATGGCTACACCTTC. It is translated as CDSSYPQLSYGYTF.

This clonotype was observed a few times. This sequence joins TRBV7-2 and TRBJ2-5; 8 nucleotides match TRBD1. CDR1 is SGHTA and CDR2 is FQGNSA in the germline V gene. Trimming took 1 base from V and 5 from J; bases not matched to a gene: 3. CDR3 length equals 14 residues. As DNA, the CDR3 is TGTGCCAGCAGCTTAGTCAGGGGGCTTGAGACCCAGTACTTC. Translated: CASSLVRGLETQYF. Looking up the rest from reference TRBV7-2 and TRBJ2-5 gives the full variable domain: GAGVSQSPSNKVTEKGKDVELRCDPISGHTALYWYRQSLGQGLEFLIYFQGNSAPDKSGLPSDRFSAERTGGSVSTLTIQRTQQEDSAVYLCASSLVRGLETQYFGPGTRLLVL.

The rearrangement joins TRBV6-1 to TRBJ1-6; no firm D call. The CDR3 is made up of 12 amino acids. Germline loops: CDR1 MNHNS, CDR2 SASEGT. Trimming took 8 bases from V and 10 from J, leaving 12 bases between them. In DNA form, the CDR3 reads TGTGCCAGCGCACTGGGTGAATCACCCCTCCACTTT. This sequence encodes CASALGESPLHF.

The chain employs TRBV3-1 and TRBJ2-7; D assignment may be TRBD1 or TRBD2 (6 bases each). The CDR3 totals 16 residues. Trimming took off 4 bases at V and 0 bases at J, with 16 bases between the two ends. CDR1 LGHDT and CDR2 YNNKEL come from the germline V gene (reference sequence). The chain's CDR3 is CASSRFEGGSSYEQYF. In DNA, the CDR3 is TGTGCCAGCAGCCGTTTCGAAGGGGGGAGCTCCTACGAGCAGTACTTC.

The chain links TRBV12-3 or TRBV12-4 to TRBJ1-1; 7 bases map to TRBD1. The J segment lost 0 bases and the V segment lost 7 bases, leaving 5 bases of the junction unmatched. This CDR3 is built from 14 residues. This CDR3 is CASTMDRMNTEAFF. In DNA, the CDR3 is TGTGCCAGCACCATGGACAGGATGAACACTGAAGCTTTCTTT.

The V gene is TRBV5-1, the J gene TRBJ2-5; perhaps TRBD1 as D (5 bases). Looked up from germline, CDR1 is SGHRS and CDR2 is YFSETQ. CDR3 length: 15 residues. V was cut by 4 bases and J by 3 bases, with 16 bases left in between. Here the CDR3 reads CASSPDTYSKETQYF. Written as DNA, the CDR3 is TGCGCCAGCAGCCCGGACACCTACTCTAAAGAGACCCAGTACTTC.

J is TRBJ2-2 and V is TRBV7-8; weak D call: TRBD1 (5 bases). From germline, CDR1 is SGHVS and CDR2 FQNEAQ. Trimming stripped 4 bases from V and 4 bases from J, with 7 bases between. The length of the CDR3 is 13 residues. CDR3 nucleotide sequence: TGTGCCAGCAGCTCAGGGTTCACCGGGGAGCTGTTTTTT. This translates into CASSSGFTGELFF.

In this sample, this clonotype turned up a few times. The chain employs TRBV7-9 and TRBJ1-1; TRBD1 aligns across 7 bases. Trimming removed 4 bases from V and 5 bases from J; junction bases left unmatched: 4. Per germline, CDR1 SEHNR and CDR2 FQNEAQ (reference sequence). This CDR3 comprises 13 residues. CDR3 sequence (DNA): TGTGCCAGCAGCTCCAACAGGGGTACTGAAGCTTTCTTT. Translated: CASSSNRGTEAFF.

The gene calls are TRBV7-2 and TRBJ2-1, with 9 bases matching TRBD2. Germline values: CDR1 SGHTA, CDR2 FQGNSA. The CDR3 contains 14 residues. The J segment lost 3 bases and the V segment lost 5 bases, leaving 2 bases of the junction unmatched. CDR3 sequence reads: CASSVLAGYNEQFF. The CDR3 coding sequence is TGTGCCAGCAGCGTACTAGCGGGCTACAATGAGCAGTTCTTC. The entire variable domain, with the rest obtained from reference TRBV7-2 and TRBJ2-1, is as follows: GAGVSQSPSNKVTEKGKDVELRCDPISGHTALYWYRQSLGQGLEFLIYFQGNSAPDKSGLPSDRFSAERTGGSVSTLTIQRTQQEDSAVYLCASSVLAGYNEQFFGPGTRLTVL.

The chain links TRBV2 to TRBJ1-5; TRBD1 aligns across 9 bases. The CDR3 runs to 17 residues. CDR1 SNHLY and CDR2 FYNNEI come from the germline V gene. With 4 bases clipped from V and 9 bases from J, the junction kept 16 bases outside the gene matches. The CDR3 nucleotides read TGTGCCAGCAGTGGACCGGGACAGGGTTTGGGGTGGACGCCCCAGCATTTT. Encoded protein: CASSGPGQGLGWTPQHF.

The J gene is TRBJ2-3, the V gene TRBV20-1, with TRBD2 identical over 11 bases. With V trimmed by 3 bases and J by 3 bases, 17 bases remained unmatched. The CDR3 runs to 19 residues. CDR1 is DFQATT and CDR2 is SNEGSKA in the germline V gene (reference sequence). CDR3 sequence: CSASALLAGAPSATDTQYF. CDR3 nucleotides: TGCAGTGCTAGTGCCCTACTAGCGGGGGCTCCCTCGGCGACAGATACGCAGTATTTT.

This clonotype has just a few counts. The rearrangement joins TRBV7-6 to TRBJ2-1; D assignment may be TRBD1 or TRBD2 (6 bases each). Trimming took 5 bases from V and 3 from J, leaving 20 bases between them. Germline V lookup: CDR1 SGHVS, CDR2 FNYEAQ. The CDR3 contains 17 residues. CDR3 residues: CASSRIGGGSLYNEQFF. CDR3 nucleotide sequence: TGTGCCAGCAGCCGGATCGGAGGGGGTTCCCTCTACAATGAGCAGTTCTTC.

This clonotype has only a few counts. The CDR3 bases are TGTGCCACCAGCAGAGCAGTACAGATGAACACTGAAGCTTTCTTT. Protein: CATSRAVQMNTEAFF. The chain recombines TRBV15 with TRBJ1-1; no clear D gene. The CDR3 spans 15 residues. The germline V gene encodes CDR1 LNHNV and CDR2 YYDKDF (reference sequence). V was cut by 1 base and J by 0 bases, with 9 bases left in between.

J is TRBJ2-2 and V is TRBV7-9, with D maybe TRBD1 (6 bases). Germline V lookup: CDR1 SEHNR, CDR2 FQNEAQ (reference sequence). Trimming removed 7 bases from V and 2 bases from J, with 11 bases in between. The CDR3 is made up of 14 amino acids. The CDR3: CASTLTGNTGELFF. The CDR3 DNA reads TGTGCCAGCACCTTGACAGGCAACACCGGGGAGCTGTTTTTT.

For the CDR3, the DNA is TGTGCCAGCAGTTACTCGAGAGAACGACTAGCGATCAACGAGCAGTACTTC. Translation gives CASSYSRERLAINEQYF. The chain uses TRBV6-2 or TRBV6-3 and TRBJ2-7; 8 bases agree with TRBD2. The CDR3 is 17 residues long. J was trimmed by 5 bases and V by 0 bases; bases with no gene match: 12. Germline V lookup: CDR1 MNHEY, CDR2 SVGEGT.

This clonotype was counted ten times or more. In DNA form, the CDR3 reads TGCAGCGTTGGGGAGCTGAAAGGGGCGGCTAATGAAAAACTGTTTTTT. Translating gives CSVGELKGAANEKLFF. The chain joins TRBV29-1 to TRBJ1-4; D may be TRBD1 (5 bases). Germline values: CDR1 SQVTM, CDR2 ANQGSEA. CDR3 length equals 16 residues. V gave up 4 bases and J gave up 3 bases, with 18 bases separating them.

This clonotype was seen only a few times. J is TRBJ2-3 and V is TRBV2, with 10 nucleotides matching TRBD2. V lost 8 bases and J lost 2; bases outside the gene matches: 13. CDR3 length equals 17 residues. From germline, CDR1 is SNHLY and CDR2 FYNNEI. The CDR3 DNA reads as TGTGCCAGCCTCACCAGCGGGAGGGCTAATGACACAGATACGCAGTATTTT. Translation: CASLTSGRANDTDTQYF.

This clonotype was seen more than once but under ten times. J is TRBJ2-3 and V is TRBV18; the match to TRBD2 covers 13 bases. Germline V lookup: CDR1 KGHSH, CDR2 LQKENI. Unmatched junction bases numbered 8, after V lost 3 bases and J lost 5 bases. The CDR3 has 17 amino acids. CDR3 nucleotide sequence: TGTGCCAGCTCACCTACTGGACTAGCGGGGGCCGAAGATACGCAGTATTTT. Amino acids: CASSPTGLAGAEDTQYF.

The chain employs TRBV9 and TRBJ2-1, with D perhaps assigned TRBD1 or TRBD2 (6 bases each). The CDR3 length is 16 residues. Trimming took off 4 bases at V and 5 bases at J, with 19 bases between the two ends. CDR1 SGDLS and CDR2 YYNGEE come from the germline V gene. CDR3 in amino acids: CASSRLGGTTNNEQFF. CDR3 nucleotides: TGTGCCAGCAGCCGATTAGGCGGGACAACTAACAATGAGCAGTTCTTC.